The 18 T cell receptor beta chains below were found in one sample sequenced in a study of cytomegalovirus exposure and HLA in healthy donors. PCR used 60 Vbeta primers and 13 Jbeta primers. Sequencing was performed with immunoSEQ multiplex PCR; in TCRdb, only in-frame clones are kept and a portion is missing. The sample carries approximately 130,000 clones, 70% to 90% recorded once. Sequencing was performed on PBMCs. The source of these receptors is a woman aged 40 to 50 in good health and CMV-seropositive.

This clone was counted a single time. The chain carries TRBV30 and TRBJ1-4; 8 nucleotides match TRBD1. The CDR3 spans 13 residues. CDR1 GTSNPN and CDR2 SVGIG come from the germline V gene (reference sequence). V lost 5 bases, J lost 7 bases, and 6 bases stayed unmatched. CDR3 protein: CAWEQGGGEKLFF. The CDR3 DNA follows: TGTGCCTGGGAACAGGGGGGTGGTGAAAAACTGTTTTTT.

The CDR3 DNA is TGTGCCAGCAGCTTAGGCCGGGACAGGGTCACGAATGAGCAGTTCTTC. Translating gives CASSLGRDRVTNEQFF. This sequence joins TRBV7-9 and TRBJ2-1; 9 bases map to TRBD1. In germline, CDR1 is SEHNR, CDR2 FQNEAQ (reference sequence). V lost 1 base to trimming and J lost 7 bases; unmatched junction nucleotides: 8. CDR3 size: 16 residues.

The gene calls are TRBV6-5 and TRBJ1-2, with 8 bases fitting TRBD1. The CDR3 totals 12 residues. With V trimmed by 6 bases and J by 9 bases, 6 bases remained unmatched. Looked up from germline, CDR1 is MNHEY and CDR2 is SVGAGI. CDR3 sequence: CASSWRTGSYTF. As DNA, the CDR3 is TGTGCCAGCAGCTGGCGGACAGGGAGCTACACCTTC.

The V gene is TRBV9, the J gene TRBJ1-5, with D possibly being TRBD1 (6 bases). The CDR3 contains 15 residues. The germline V gene has CDR1 SGDLS and CDR2 YYNGEE. V lost 2 bases, J lost 2 bases, and 11 bases lay in between. Written as DNA, the CDR3 is TGTGCCAGCAGCGTTTCAGGGGCGGGCAATCAGCCCCAGCATTTT. Translated, it gives CASSVSGAGNQPQHF.

The V and J genes are TRBV5-1 and TRBJ2-5, with TRBD2 identical over 9 bases. The CDR3 is made up of 16 amino acids. V lost 7 bases to trimming and J lost 0 bases; unmatched junction nucleotides: 10. CDR1 is SGHRS, CDR2 YFSETQ, per germline. CDR3 nucleotides: TGCGCCAGCGGGACTAGCCGTGTAGCGTACCAAGAGACCCAGTACTTC. This translates into CASGTSRVAYQETQYF.

The J gene is TRBJ2-1, the V gene TRBV27; 7 bases align to TRBD1. CDR1 is MNHEY, CDR2 SMNVEV, per germline (reference sequence). The CDR3 extends over 13 amino acids. V shed 2 bases and J 9 bases; nucleotides not matched to a gene: 4. CDR3: CASSLLQGSEQFF. The CDR3, as DNA: TGTGCCAGCAGTTTACTACAGGGGAGTGAGCAGTTCTTC.

The J gene is TRBJ1-1, the V gene TRBV5-1; TRBD1 might be the D (6 bases). Between the trimmed V and J ends, which lost 0 bases and 5 bases, there was a span of 11 bases. The CDR3 totals 14 residues. Germline V gene sequence: CDR1 SGHRS, CDR2 YFSETQ. The CDR3 DNA follows: TGCGCCAGCAGCTTGGACAGGGAGGGAACTGAAGCTTTCTTT. Amino acids: CASSLDREGTEAFF.

DNA for the CDR3: TGTGCCAGCAGTTCCCCAGGGGGCGCCGGGACCCAGTACTTC. This codes for CASSSPGGAGTQYF. This sequence joins TRBV28 and TRBJ2-5, with 8 bases lining up with TRBD1. The CDR3 runs to 14 residues. CDR1 is MDHEN and CDR2 is SYDVKM in the germline V gene. With V trimmed by 4 bases and J by 7 bases, 8 bases remained unmatched. The full variable domain, completed using reference TRBV28 and TRBJ2-5, is DVKVTQSSRYLVKRTGEKVFLECVQDMDHENMFWYRQDPGLGLRLIYFSYDVKMKEKGDIPEGYSVSREKKERFSLILESASTNQTSMYLCASSSPGGAGTQYFGPGTRLLVL.

The chain employs TRBV2 and TRBJ1-2; the D gene is possibly TRBD1 (5 bases). V was clipped by 6 bases and J by 10 bases, with 30 bases between them. Per germline, CDR1 SNHLY and CDR2 FYNNEI. The CDR3 length is 17 residues. DNA of the CDR3: TGTGCCAGCAGGGGGGAGGGGACCGAGTTCCTCCGGGATGACTACACCTTC. This sequence encodes CASRGEGTEFLRDDYTF.

CDR3 region: CASSFGVEEKLFF. CDR3 DNA: TGTGCCAGCAGCTTCGGGGTTGAGGAAAAACTGTTTTTT. The genes are TRBV11-2 and TRBJ1-4; no firm D call. The germline V gene has CDR1 SGHAT and CDR2 FQNNGV. This CDR3 is 13 amino acids long. V was trimmed by 3 bases and J by 8 bases, leaving 10 bases between them.

The gene calls are TRBV4-1 and TRBJ2-3, with D tentatively TRBD2 (7 bases). Trimming stripped 4 bases from V and 2 bases from J, with 16 bases between. This CDR3 comprises 16 residues. In germline, CDR1 is MGHRA, CDR2 YSYEKL. The CDR3 reads CASSLGIGGATDTQYF. For the CDR3, the DNA is TGCGCCAGCAGCCTCGGAATTGGGGGGGCCACAGATACGCAGTATTTT.

In this sample, this clone turned up once. The CDR3 protein is CASSVTGSINQPQHF. In nucleotides, the CDR3 is TGCGCCAGCAGCGTGACAGGTTCTATCAATCAGCCCCAGCATTTT. The chain couples TRBV5-1 to TRBJ1-5, with a weak D call TRBD1 (6 bases). V was shortened by 4 bases and J by 3 bases, with 14 bases between the two germline ends. Germline-derived CDR1 and CDR2 are SGHRS and YFSETQ. The CDR3 extends over 15 amino acids.

This clone was recorded once. The V and J genes are TRBV6-1 and TRBJ1-5, with TRBD1 matching over 8 bases. Per germline, CDR1 MNHNS and CDR2 SASEGT. The CDR3 spans 12 residues. J lost 7 bases, V lost 8 bases, and 4 bases had no gene match. This CDR3 reads CASLDRGQPQHF. CDR3 nucleotide sequence: TGTGCCAGCCTTGACAGGGGCCAGCCCCAGCATTTT.

The chain carries TRBV6-5 and TRBJ1-6; maybe TRBD1 (5 bases). Germline V CDR1 and CDR2: MNHEY, SVGAGI. Trimming cost V 4 bases and J 10 bases, with 11 bases left between them. This CDR3 has 13 residues. The CDR3 region has the DNA TGTGCCAGCAGTTTTTCAGGGCGCTCACCCCTCCACTTT. This gives the protein CASSFSGRSPLHF.

The chain couples TRBV7-3 to TRBJ2-1; tentative D call: TRBD2 (5 bases). The V and J ends lost 0 bases and 3 bases respectively, with 12 bases between them. CDR3 length: 16 residues. Germline values: CDR1 SGHTA, CDR2 FQGTGA. The CDR3 DNA sequence: TGTGCCAGCAGCTTAACCCCTGGAGAGGGCTACAATGAGCAGTTCTTC. As protein: CASSLTPGEGYNEQFF.

This clone came up once. The chain is built from TRBV19 and TRBJ2-7, with D maybe TRBD2 (6 bases). The germline CDR1 and CDR2 sequences are LNHDA and SQIVND (reference sequence). Trimming shortened V by 5 bases and J by 3 bases, and 11 bases separated the two germline ends. This CDR3 has 13 amino acids. As DNA, the CDR3 is TGTGCCAGTAGTCCCGGGAGAGACTACGAGCAGTACTTC. Translation gives CASSPGRDYEQYF.

The rearrangement links TRBV5-1 to TRBJ2-1; 10 bases align to TRBD2. Looked up from germline, CDR1 is SGHRS and CDR2 is YFSETQ. V shed 0 bases and J 0 bases; nucleotides not matched to a gene: 12. The CDR3 has 20 residues. The chain's CDR3 is CASSLDRGGAGGLSYNEQFF. CDR3 DNA: TGCGCCAGCAGCTTGGACCGGGGGGGAGCGGGGGGGCTCTCCTACAATGAGCAGTTCTTC.

The gene calls are TRBV27 and TRBJ2-7; TRBD2 matches at 7 bases. With V trimmed by 5 bases and J by 1 base, 11 bases remained unmatched. From germline, CDR1 is MNHEY and CDR2 SMNVEV (reference sequence). The CDR3 has 16 amino acids. DNA of the CDR3: TGTGCCAGCAGTCCGACCCCCGGGGGGACTTCCTACGAGCAGTACTTC. The encoded protein is CASSPTPGGTSYEQYF.